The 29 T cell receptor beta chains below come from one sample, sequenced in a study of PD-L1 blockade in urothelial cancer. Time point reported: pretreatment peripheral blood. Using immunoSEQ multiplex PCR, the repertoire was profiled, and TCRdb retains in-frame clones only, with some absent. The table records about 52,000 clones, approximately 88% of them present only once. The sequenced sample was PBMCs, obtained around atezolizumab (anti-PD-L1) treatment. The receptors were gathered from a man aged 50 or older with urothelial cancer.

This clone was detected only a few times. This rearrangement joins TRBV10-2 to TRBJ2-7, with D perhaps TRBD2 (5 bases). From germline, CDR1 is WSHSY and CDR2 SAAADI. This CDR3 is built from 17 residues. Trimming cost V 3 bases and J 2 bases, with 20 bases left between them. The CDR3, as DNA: TGCGCCAGCAGTGATTTTGGCGGGTGGGTGATGGCCTACGAGCAGTACTTC. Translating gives CASSDFGGWVMAYEQYF.

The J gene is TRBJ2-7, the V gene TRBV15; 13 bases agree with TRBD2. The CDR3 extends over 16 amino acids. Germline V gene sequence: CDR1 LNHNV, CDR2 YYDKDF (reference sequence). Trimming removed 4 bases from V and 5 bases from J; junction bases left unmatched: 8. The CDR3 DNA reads TGTGCCACCAGCACCCCGGGACTAGCGGGGCCAAACGAGCAGTACTTC. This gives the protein CATSTPGLAGPNEQYF.

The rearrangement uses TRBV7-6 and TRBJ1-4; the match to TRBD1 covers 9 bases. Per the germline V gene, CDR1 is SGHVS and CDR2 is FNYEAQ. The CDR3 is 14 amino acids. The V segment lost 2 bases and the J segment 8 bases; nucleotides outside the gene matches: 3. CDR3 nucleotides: TGTGCCAGCAGCTTAACAGGGGGCGGAGAAAAACTGTTTTTT. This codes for CASSLTGGGEKLFF.

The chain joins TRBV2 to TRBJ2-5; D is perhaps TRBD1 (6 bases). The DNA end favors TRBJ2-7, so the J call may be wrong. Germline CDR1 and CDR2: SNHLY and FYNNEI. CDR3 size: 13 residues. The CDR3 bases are TGTGCCAGCACAGGACAGACGACCTACGAGCAGTACTTC. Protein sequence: CASTGQTTYEQYF.

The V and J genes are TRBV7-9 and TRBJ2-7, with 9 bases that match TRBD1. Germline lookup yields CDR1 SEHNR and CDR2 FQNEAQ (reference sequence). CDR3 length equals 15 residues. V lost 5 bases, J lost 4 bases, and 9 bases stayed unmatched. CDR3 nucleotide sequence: TGTGCCAGCAGCCCAGGGACAGGGAAGACGTACGAGCAGTACTTC. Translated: CASSPGTGKTYEQYF. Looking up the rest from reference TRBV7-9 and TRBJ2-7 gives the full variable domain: DTGVSQNPRHKITKRGQNVTFRCDPISEHNRLYWYRQTLGQGPEFLTYFQNEAQLEKSRLLSDRFSAERPKGSFSTLEIQRTEQGDSAMYLCASSPGTGKTYEQYFGPGTRLTVT.

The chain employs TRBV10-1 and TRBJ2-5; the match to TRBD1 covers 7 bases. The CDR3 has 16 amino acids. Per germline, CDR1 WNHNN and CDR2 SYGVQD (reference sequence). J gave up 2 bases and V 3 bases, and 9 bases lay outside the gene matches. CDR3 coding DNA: TGCGCCAGCAGTGACTCGCCCGGACAGGCACAAGAGACCCAGTACTTC. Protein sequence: CASSDSPGQAQETQYF.

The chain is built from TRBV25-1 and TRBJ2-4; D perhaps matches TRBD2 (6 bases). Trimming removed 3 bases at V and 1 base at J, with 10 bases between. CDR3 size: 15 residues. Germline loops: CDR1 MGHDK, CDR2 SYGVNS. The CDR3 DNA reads TGTGCCAGCAGTGATCCAGGGACTGCCAAAAACATTCAGTACTTC. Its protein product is CASSDPGTAKNIQYF. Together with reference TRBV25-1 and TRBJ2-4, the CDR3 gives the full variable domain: EADIYQTPRYLVIGTGKKITLECSQTMGHDKMYWYQQDPGMELHLIHYSYGVNSTEKGDLSSESTVSRIRTEHFPLTLESARPSHTSQYLCASSDPGTAKNIQYFGAGTRLSVL.

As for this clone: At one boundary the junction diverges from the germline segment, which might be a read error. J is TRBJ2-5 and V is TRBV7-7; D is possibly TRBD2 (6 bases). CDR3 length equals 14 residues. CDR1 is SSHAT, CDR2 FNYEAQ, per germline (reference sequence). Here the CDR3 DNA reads TGTGCTAGCAGCGCAGGAGGGGAGGTGGAGACCCAGTACTTC. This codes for CASSAGGEVETQYF.

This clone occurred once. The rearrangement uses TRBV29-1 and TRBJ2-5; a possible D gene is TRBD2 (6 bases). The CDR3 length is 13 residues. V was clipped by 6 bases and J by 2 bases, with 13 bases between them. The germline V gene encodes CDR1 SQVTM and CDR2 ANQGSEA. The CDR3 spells CSVGVGGQETQYF. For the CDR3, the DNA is TGCAGCGTGGGTGTCGGGGGTCAAGAGACCCAGTACTTC.

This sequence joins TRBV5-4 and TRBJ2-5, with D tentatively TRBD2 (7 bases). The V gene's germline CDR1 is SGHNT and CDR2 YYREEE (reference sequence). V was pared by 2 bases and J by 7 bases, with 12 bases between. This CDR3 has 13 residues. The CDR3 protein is CASSFIGGGTQYF. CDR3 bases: TGTGCCAGCAGCTTCATAGGGGGGGGGACCCAGTACTTC.

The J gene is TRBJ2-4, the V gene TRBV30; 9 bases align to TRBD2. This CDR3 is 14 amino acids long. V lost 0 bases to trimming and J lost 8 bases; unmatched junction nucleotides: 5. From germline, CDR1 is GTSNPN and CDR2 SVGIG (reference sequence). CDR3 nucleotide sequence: TGTGCCTGGAGTGTTCGGGTAGCGGGGGACATTCAGTACTTC. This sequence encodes CAWSVRVAGDIQYF.

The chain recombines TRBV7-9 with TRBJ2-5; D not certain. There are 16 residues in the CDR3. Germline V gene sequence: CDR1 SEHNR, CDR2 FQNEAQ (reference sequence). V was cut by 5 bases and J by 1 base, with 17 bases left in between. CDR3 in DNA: TGTGCCAGCAGCCTGGCGGTTCACTTGGGCCAAGAGACCCAGTACTTC. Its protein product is CASSLAVHLGQETQYF.

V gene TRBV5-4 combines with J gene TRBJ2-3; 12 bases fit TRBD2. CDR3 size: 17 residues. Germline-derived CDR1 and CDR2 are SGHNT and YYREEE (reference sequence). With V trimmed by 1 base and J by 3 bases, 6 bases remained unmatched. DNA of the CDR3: TGTGCCAGCAGCTTGCAAGCGGGACTAGCGGGTACAGATACGCAGTATTTT. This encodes CASSLQAGLAGTDTQYF.

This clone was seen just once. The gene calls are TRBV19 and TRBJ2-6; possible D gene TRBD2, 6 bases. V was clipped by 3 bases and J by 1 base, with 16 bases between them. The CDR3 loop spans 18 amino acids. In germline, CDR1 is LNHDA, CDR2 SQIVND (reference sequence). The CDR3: CASSISQGGLSGANVLTF. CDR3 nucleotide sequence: TGTGCCAGTAGTATCAGCCAGGGAGGACTTTCTGGGGCCAACGTCCTGACTTTC.

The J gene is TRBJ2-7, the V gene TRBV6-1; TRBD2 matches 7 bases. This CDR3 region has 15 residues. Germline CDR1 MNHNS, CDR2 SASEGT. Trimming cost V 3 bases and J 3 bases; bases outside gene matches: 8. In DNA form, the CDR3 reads TGTGCCAGCAGTGAGGGAGGGCCCCTTTACTACGAGCAGTACTTC. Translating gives CASSEGGPLYYEQYF.

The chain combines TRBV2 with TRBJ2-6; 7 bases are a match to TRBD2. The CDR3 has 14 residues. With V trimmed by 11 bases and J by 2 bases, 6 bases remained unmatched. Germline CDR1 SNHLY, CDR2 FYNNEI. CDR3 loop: CAERRGAGANVLTF. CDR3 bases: TGTGCCGAACGCCGGGGGGCTGGGGCCAACGTCCTGACTTTC.

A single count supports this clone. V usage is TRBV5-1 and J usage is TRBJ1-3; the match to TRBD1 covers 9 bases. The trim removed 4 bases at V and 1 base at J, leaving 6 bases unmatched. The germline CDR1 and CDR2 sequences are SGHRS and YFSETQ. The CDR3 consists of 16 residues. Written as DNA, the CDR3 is TGCGCCAGCAGCCCGGGTGGGACAGGGTCTGGAAACACCATATATTTT. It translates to CASSPGGTGSGNTIYF.

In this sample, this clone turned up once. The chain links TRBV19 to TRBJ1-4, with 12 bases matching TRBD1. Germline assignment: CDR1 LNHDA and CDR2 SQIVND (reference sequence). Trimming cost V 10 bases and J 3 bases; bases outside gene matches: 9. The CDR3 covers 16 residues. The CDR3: CATSPGQGASNEKLFF. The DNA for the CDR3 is TGTGCCACCTCACCGGGACAGGGGGCCTCTAATGAAAAACTGTTTTTT.

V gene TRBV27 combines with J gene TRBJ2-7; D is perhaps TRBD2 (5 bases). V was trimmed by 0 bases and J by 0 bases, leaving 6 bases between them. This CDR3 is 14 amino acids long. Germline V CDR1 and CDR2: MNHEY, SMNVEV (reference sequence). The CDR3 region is CASSLSGSSYEQYF. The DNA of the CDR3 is TGTGCCAGCAGTTTATCGGGGAGCTCCTACGAGCAGTACTTC.

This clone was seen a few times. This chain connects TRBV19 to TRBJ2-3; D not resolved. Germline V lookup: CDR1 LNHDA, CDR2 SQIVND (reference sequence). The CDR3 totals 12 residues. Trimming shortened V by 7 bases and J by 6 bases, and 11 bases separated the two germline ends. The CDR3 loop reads CASNSLTDTQYF. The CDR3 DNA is TGTGCCAGTAACTCTCTAACGGATACGCAGTATTTT.

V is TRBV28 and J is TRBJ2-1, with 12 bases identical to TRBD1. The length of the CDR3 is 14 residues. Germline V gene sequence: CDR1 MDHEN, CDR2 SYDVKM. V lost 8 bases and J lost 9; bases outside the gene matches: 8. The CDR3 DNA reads TGTGCCAGCCCGGGACAGGGGGCTGGGGCTGAGCAGTTCTTC. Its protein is CASPGQGAGAEQFF.

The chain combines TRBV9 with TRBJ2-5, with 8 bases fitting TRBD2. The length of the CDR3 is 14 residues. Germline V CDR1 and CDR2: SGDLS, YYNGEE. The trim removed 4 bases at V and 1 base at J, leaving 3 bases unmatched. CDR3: CASSSGGSQETQYF. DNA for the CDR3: TGTGCCAGCAGCTCGGGGGGGTCCCAAGAGACCCAGTACTTC.

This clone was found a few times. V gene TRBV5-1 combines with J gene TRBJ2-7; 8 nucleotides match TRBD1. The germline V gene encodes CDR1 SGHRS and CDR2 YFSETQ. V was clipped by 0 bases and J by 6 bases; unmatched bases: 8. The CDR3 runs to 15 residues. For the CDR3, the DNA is TGCGCCAGCAGCTTGGGGACAGGGCAATCAGGCGAGCAGTACTTC. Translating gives CASSLGTGQSGEQYF.

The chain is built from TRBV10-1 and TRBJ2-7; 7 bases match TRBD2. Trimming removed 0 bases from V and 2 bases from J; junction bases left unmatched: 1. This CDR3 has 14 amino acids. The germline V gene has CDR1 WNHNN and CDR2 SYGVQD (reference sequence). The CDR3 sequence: CASSESGTTYEQYF. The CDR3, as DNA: TGCGCCAGCAGTGAGTCGGGGACTACCTACGAGCAGTACTTC.

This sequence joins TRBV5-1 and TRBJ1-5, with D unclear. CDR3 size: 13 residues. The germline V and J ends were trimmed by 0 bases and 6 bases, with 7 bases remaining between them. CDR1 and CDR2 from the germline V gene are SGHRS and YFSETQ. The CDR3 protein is CASSLGTGQPQHF. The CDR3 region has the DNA TGCGCCAGCAGCTTGGGGACTGGTCAGCCCCAGCATTTT. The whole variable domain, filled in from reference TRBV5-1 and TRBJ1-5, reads KAGVTQTPRYLIKTRGQQVTLSCSPISGHRSVSWYQQTPGQGLQFLFEYFSETQRNKGNFPGRFSGRQFSNSRSEMNVSTLELGDSALYLCASSLGTGQPQHFGDGTRLSIL.

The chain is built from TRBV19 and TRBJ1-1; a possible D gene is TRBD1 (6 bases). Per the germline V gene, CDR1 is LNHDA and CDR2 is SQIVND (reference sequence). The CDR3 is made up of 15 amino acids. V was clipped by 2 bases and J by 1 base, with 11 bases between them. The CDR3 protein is CASSILTGRNTEAFF. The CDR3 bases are TGTGCCAGTAGTATATTAACAGGGAGGAACACTGAAGCTTTCTTT.

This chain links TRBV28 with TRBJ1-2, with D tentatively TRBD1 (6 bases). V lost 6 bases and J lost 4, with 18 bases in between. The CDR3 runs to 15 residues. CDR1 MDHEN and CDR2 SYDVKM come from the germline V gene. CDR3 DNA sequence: TGTGCCAGCAGGACCCAGGGGATTGTCGGCTATGGCTACACCTTC. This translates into CASRTQGIVGYGYTF.

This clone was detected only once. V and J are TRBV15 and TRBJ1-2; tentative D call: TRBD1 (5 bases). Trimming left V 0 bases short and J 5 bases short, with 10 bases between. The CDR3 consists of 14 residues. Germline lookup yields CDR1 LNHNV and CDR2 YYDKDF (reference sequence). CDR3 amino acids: CATSRDPTGYGYTF. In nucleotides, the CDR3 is TGTGCCACCAGCAGAGATCCCACAGGTTATGGCTACACCTTC.

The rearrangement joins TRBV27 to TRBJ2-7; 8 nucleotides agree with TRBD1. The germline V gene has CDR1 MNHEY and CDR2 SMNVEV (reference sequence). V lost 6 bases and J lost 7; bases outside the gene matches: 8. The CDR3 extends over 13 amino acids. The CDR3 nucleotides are TGTGCCAGCAGCAGGAAGACAGGGGATGAGCAGTACTTC. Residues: CASSRKTGDEQYF.